This note documents a single T cell receptor beta chain sequence. Its cognate antigen is unknown. CDR1 is MDHEN and CDR2 is SYDVKM in the germline V gene. This CDR3 region has 16 residues. The source of the sample is a study of blood T cells in healthy people across ages. Study-wide results and limits: Diversity of TCR beta per million T cells declined in a roughly linear way with age. Naive T cell percentage showed a strong correlation with the diversity of TCR beta.

For the second PCR, which ran for about 6 to 11 cycles, a sample-barcoded 5' primer and a J-beta primer mix were used. Each CDR3 protein gets one entry after TCRdb re-called the 5' RACE reads with MiXCR. The data contain 800,000 to 1,300,000 distinct CDR3 sequences, 20% to 25% of them singletons. These records were also assigned to another study, of T cells of mothers and their children.

This sequence joins TRBV28 and TRBJ2-5; the D gene is possibly TRBD2 (5 bases). The J call may be incorrect, as the DNA end agrees better with TRBJ2-7. Sequencing was carried out using blood. The source of this sequence is a girl aged 2 to 9 in good health. The CDR3 reads CASSPSTPKEAYEQYF. As DNA, the CDR3 is TGTGCCAGCAGCCCTAGTACACCCAAGGAGGCCTACGAGCAGTACTTC.